This T cell receptor beta chain was sequenced during a study of blood T cell repertoires in COVID-19. Some clones are missing from TCRdb's copy, which holds only in-frame ones; the method was immunoSEQ multiplex PCR. The sample includes 210,000 or so clones, approximately 87% of them seen just once. This clone was seen a single time. Germline-derived CDR1 and CDR2 are MRHNA and SNTAGT. The CDR3 extends over 13 amino acids. V shed 3 bases and J shed 1 base, with 6 bases lying between them. This receptor was identified in a woman in her 50s in a cohort exposed to, infected with or recovered from COVID-19 (not recorded which). Sequenced material: PBMCs or T cells enriched from blood (not recorded which). The chain links TRBV6-4 to TRBJ1-1; D is perhaps TRBD1 (5 bases). The CDR3 sequence: CASSETANTEAFF. CDR3 sequence (DNA): TGTGCCAGCAGTGAGACAGCGAACACTGAAGCTTTCTTT.